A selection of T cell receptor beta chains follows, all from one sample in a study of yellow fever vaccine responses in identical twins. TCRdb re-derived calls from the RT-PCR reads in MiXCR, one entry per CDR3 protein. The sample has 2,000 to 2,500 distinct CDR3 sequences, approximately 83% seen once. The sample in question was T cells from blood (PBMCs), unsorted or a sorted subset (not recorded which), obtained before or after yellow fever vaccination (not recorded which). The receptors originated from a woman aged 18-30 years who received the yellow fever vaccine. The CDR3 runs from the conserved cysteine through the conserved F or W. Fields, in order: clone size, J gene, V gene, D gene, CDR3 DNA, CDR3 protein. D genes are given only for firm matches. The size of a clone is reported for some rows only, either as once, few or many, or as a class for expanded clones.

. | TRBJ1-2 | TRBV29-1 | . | TGCAGCGTTGTGGAAGGGTCCGACTATGGCTACACCTTC | CSVVEGSDYGYTF
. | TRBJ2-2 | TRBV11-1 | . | TGTGCCAGCAGCACATCGGCGCTAAAGGCCGGGGAGCTGTTTTTT | CASSTSALKAGELFF
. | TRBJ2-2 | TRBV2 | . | TGTGCCAGCAGTGCCTTGACTAGAGGGGCCGGGGAGCTGTTTTTT | CASSALTRGAGELFF
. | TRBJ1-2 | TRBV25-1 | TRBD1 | TGTGCCAGCACTCCCCGGACAGGCTATGGCTACACCTTC | CASTPRTGYGYTF
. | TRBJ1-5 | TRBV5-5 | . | TGTGCCAGCAGCTTGATTCTGGTCCAGCCCCAGCATTTT | CASSLILVQPQHF
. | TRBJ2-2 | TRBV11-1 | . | TGTGCCAGCAGCTTTGCGGTGGCCACCGGGGAGCTGTTTTTT | CASSFAVATGELFF
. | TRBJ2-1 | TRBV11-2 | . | TGTGCCAGCAGTTCCCCTACTAGAGGTGAGCAGTTCTTC | CASSSPTRGEQFF
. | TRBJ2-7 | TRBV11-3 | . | TGTGCCAGCAGCTTGGCTACTACCTACGAGCAGTACTTC | CASSLATTYEQYF
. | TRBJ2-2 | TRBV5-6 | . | TGTGCCAGCGGAAACCGGGACAACACCGGGGAGCTGTTTTTT | CASGNRDNTGELFF
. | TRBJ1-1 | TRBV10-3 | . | TGTGCCATCAGTGAGAGGCAGGAAGCTTTCTTT | CAISERQEAFF
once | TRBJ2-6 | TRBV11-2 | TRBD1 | TGTGCCAGCAGCTTAGTCTCACAGGGGGCGGCTGGGGCCAACGTCCTGACTTTC | CASSLVSQGAAGANVLTF
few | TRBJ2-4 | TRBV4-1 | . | TGCGCCAGCAGCCCGGGCAGGGACCCCAAAAACATTCAGTACTTC | CASSPGRDPKNIQYF
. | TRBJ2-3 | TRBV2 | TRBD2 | TGTGCCAGCAGTCTATCAGCGGGGAACACAGATACGCAGTATTTT | CASSLSAGNTDTQYF
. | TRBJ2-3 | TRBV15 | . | TGTGCCACCAGCAGAGGAGGATGGGTCAGGGGTTCAGATACGCAGTATTTT | CATSRGGWVRGSDTQYF
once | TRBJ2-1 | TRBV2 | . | TGTGCCAGCAGTGAAAGACAACCCTCCTACAATGAGCAGTTCTTC | CASSERQPSYNEQFF
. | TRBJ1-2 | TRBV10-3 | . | TGTGCCATCAGTGAGGGTTTTACCTTTTACTATGGCTACACCTTC | CAISEGFTFYYGYTF
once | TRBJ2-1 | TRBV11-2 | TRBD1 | TGTGCCAGCAGCACGAAGCCCCCCGGACAGGTTAAATACAATGAGCAGTTCTTC | CASSTKPPGQVKYNEQFF
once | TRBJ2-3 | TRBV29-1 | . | TGCAGCGTTTCGGGCGGATCGAACACAGATACGCAGTATTTT | CSVSGGSNTDTQYF
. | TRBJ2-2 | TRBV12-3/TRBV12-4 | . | TGTGCCAGCACCAACACCGGGGAGCTGTTTTTT | CASTNTGELFF
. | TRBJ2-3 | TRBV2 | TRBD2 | TGTGCCAGCAGTGAAGTGGCGGGAGCGGAGCTTCTGTATTTT | CASSEVAGAELLYF
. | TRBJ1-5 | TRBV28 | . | TGTGCCAGCACCGAATTGAAAGGGAAGGATCAGCCCCAGCATTTT | CASTELKGKDQPQHF
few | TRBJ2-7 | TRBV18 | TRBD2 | TGTGCCAGCTCACGCCCAGGGACTAGCCTTTCCCACGAGCAGTACTTC | CASSRPGTSLSHEQYF
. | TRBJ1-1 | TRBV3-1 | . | TGTGCCAGCAGCCAAGGTCAATCGGGCACTGAAGCTTTCTTT | CASSQGQSGTEAFF
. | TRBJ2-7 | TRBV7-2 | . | TGTGCCAGCAGCTTAGCCGGGACCATCTACGAGCAGTACTTC | CASSLAGTIYEQYF
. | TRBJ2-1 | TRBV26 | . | TGTGCCAGCAGTTCATCTTACGGTGAGCAGTTCTTC | CASSSSYGEQFF
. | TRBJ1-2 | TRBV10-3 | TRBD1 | TGTGCCATCAGTGACACAGGGGGGCAAACCTATGGCTACACCTTC | CAISDTGGQTYGYTF
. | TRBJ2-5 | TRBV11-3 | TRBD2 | TGTGCCAGCAGCCCCGGGACTAGCGTACAAGAGACCCAGTACTTC | CASSPGTSVQETQYF
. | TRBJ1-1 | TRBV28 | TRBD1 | TGTGCCAGCAGTTCTCAGACAGGGATTGGGACTGAAGCTTTCTTT | CASSSQTGIGTEAFF
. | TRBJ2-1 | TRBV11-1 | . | TGTGCCAGCAGCTTAGGACAGGCATCCTACAATGAGCAGTTCTTC | CASSLGQASYNEQFF
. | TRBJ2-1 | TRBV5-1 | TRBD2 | TGCGCCAGCAGCCCGGTATCGACTAGCGGCTCCTACAATGAGCAGTTCTTC | CASSPVSTSGSYNEQFF
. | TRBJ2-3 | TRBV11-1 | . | TGTGCCAGCAGCTTAGGGACAGACACAGATACGCAGTATTTT | CASSLGTDTDTQYF
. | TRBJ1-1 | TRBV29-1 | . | TGCAGCGTTGAAACAACCCTGGGGACTGAAGCTTTCTTT | CSVETTLGTEAFF
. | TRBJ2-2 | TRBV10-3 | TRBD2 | TGTGCCATCAGTGGGGGACTAGGGGAGTTCGGGGAGCTGTTTTTT | CAISGGLGEFGELFF
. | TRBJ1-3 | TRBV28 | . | TGTGCCAGCAGTTTCGCCACCTCGGGAGGAAACACCATATATTTT | CASSFATSGGNTIYF
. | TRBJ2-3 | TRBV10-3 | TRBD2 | TGTGCCATCAGTACTAGCGGGAGGGTGGATACGCAGTATTTT | CAISTSGRVDTQYF
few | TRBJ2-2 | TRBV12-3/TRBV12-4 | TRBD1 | TGTGCCAGCAGCCCCCGAAGGACAGGGGCTTCCGGGGAGCTGTTTTTT | CASSPRRTGASGELFF
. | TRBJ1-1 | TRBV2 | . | TGTGCCAGCAGTGAAAATGGGGACGAAGCTTTCTTT | CASSENGDEAFF
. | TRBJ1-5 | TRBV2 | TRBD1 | TGTGCCAGCAGACAGGGGGAAGGTGAGCCCCAGCATTTT | CASRQGEGEPQHF
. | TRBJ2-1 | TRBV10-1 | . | TGCGCCAGCAGCTACCAGGGACGGCTATCCTACAATGAGCAGTTCTTC | CASSYQGRLSYNEQFF
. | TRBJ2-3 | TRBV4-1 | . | TGCGCCAGCAGCCATTCGGAGGGGATCGATACGCAGTATTTT | CASSHSEGIDTQYF
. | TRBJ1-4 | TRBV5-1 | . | TGCGCCAGCAGCTCCCGGACAACGACCTCCTCGAATGAAAAACTGTTTTTT | CASSSRTTTSSNEKLFF
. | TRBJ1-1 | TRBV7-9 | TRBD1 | TGTGCCAGCAGCTTACGGACAGGGACCGAGGCTTTCTTT | CASSLRTGTEAFF
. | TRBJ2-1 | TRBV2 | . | TGTGCCAGCAGTGAAATTAGCGGAGACCACAATGAGCAGTTCTTC | CASSEISGDHNEQFF
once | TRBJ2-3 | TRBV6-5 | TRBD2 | TGTGCCAGCAGTTACTTTCCGGATAGCGGGGGGGCCGCTACGCAGTATTTT | CASSYFPDSGGAATQYF
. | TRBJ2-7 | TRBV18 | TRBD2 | TGTGCCAGCTCACCGAGCGGGAGTAGCTCCTACGAGCAGTACTTC | CASSPSGSSSYEQYF
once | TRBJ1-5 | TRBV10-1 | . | TGCGCCAGCAGTGAGCAGGGGATGGGGCAGCCCCAGCATTTT | CASSEQGMGQPQHF
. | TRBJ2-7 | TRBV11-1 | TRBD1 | TGTGCCAGCAGCCCACCGGGACAGGGGGCGGAGCAGTACTTC | CASSPPGQGAEQYF
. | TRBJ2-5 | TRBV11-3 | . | TGTGCCAGCAGCTTAGATCTCGGGGGCTGGGAGACCCAGTACTTC | CASSLDLGGWETQYF
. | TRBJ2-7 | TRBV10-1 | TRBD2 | TGCGCCAGCAGTGAGTCGACGTGGCGGGAGGGATCCTACGAGCAGTACTTC | CASSESTWREGSYEQYF
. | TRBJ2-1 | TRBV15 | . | TGTGCCACCAGCAGAGATCCAGGGCCCTACAATGAGCAGTTCTTC | CATSRDPGPYNEQFF
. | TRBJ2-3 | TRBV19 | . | TGTGCCAGTAGTATCCTACCGGGGGATACGCAGTATTTT | CASSILPGDTQYF
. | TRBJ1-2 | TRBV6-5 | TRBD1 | TGTGCCAGCAGTTCTCCCTCCCAAACAGGGGACTATGGCTACACCTTC | CASSSPSQTGDYGYTF
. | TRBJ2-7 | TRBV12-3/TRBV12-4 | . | TGTGCCAGCAGTTTGGAAGGGGGACCCTACGAGCAGTACTTC | CASSLEGGPYEQYF
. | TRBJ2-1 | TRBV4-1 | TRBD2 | TGCGCCAGCAGCCCCCGAAAGACTAGCGGGAGTGTCTCCTACAATGAGCAGTTCTTC | CASSPRKTSGSVSYNEQFF